The rows below give T cell receptor beta chains drawn from one sample of a study of T cells after yellow fever vaccination. MiXCR, run by TCRdb on the 5' RACE reads, gives a single entry per CDR3 protein. In the table there are around 230,000 distinct CDR3 sequences, over 6.5% of which are singletons. The starting material was CD4+ T cells sorted from PBMCs, obtained on the day of the yellow fever booster vaccination. These receptors came from a man aged 30 to 39 who received the YFV17D yellow fever vaccine. Each CDR3 is given with its conserved first and last residue. A D gene is named only where the DNA matches it firmly. Some rows mark clone size as missing; the rest say once, few, many or name a class of expanded clone.

many	TRBJ2-1	TRBV6-1	.	TGTGCCAGCAGTCCTAGCAGGAGGACTTACAATGAGCAGTTCTTC	CASSPSRRTYNEQFF
.	TRBJ2-1	TRBV7-8	TRBD2	TGTGCCAGCAGCTTAGACTCGCCGGGACTAGCCTCGAATGAGCAGTTCTTC	CASSLDSPGLASNEQFF
few	TRBJ1-6	TRBV12-3/TRBV12-4	TRBD1	TGTGCCAGCAGTTCTGGACAGGGGCTTGGTTCACCCCTCCACTTT	CASSSGQGLGSPLHF
.	TRBJ2-5	TRBV11-2	.	TGTGCCAGCAGCTTAGGGTTCGCTGAGACCCAGTACTTC	CASSLGFAETQYF
many	TRBJ2-1	TRBV7-6	TRBD2	TGTGCCAGCAGTTTAGCGGGAGGGCCCTACAATGAGCAGTTCTTC	CASSLAGGPYNEQFF
.	TRBJ2-7	TRBV20-1	.	TGCAGTGCTAGAGATACGGCGGGAGTAAGGGGGGGAGAGTACTTC	CSARDTAGVRGGEYF
.	TRBJ2-7	TRBV7-8	TRBD2	TGTGCCAGCAGCTTAAAGCGGGAGTTTGGCGAGCAGTACTTC	CASSLKREFGEQYF
.	TRBJ2-7	TRBV5-1	TRBD2	TGCGCCAGCACCGCAACTAGCGGCAACTACGAGCAGTACTTC	CASTATSGNYEQYF
few	TRBJ2-2	TRBV5-1	.	TGCGCCAGCAGCTTGGAAACGGGACACACCGGGGAGCTGTTTTTT	CASSLETGHTGELFF
many	TRBJ2-7	TRBV12-3/TRBV12-4	.	TGTGCCAGCAGTTCAACAGGGTTGTACTACGAGCAGTACTTC	CASSSTGLYYEQYF
.	TRBJ2-3	TRBV19	.	TGTGCCAGCGGGCCCTCAACGGCGCAGTATTTT	CASGPSTAQYF
many	TRBJ1-4	TRBV7-9	.	TGTGCCAGCAGCTTAACAGACACAACTAATGAAAAACTGTTTTTT	CASSLTDTTNEKLFF
.	TRBJ2-7	TRBV7-2	TRBD1	TGTGCCAGCACCCGATGGACAGGGCAATACGAGCAGTACTTC	CASTRWTGQYEQYF
.	TRBJ2-1	TRBV20-1	TRBD2	TGCAGTGCTGAATCGGCTAGCGGGAGAAGCTCCTACAATGAGCAGTTCTTC	CSAESASGRSSYNEQFF
few	TRBJ1-5	TRBV5-5	.	TGTGCCAGCAGCTTGCTCTTCGGAAGCAATCAGCCCCAGCATTTT	CASSLLFGSNQPQHF
.	TRBJ2-3	TRBV10-3	.	TGTGCCGCAGCGGTGGGAGTGCCAGATACGCAGTATTTT	CAAAVGVPDTQYF
few	TRBJ2-1	TRBV12-3/TRBV12-4	TRBD2	TGTGCCAGCAGTCCCCAGATAGCGGGGAACAATGAGCAGTTCTTC	CASSPQIAGNNEQFF
many	TRBJ2-2	TRBV6-5	TRBD2	TGTGCCAGCAGTTACTCATATACGGGAGGGACCGGGGAGCTGTTTTTT	CASSYSYTGGTGELFF
few	TRBJ2-3	TRBV5-1	TRBD2	TGCGCCAGCAGCCCTAGCGGGAGTTGGATAGATACGCAGTATTTT	CASSPSGSWIDTQYF
.	TRBJ1-5	TRBV20-1	.	TGCAGTGCTTCGTACCTCACAACAGTCCCTCAGCCCCAGCATTTT	CSASYLTTVPQPQHF
.	TRBJ1-1	TRBV20-1	.	TGCAGTGCTAGAGTCGGAGCGAACACTGAAGCTTTCTTT	CSARVGANTEAFF
few	TRBJ1-6	TRBV2	.	TGTGCCAGCAGGAGGGCGGGCAGCTATAATTCACCCCTCCACTTT	CASRRAGSYNSPLHF
few	TRBJ1-1	TRBV5-1	TRBD1	TGCGCCAGCAGCGGGACAGTGAAGAACACTGAAGCTTTCTTT	CASSGTVKNTEAFF
.	TRBJ2-3	TRBV15	.	TGTGCCACCAGCAGATCGGGACTCAGCACAGATACGCAGTATTTT	CATSRSGLSTDTQYF
.	TRBJ1-2	TRBV6-5	TRBD1	TGTGCCAGCAGTTACAGAGGGACAGGGGACTCCCAAAACTATGGCTACACCTTC	CASSYRGTGDSQNYGYTF
few	TRBJ1-2	TRBV11-2	.	TGTGCCAGCAGCCCTAGTGGCATCTATGGCTACACCTTC	CASSPSGIYGYTF
.	TRBJ1-3	TRBV9	.	TGTGCCAGCAGCGTAGTTGGGGATCCTTACTCTGGAAACACCATATATTTT	CASSVVGDPYSGNTIYF
.	TRBJ2-7	TRBV11-2	TRBD2	TGTGCCAGCAGCTTAATCCGGACTAGGTCTCTCTACGAGCAGTACTTC	CASSLIRTRSLYEQYF
many	TRBJ1-5	TRBV29-1	TRBD1	TGCAGCGTTGCTTGGGGACAGGGAAGCAATCAGCCCCAGCATTTT	CSVAWGQGSNQPQHF